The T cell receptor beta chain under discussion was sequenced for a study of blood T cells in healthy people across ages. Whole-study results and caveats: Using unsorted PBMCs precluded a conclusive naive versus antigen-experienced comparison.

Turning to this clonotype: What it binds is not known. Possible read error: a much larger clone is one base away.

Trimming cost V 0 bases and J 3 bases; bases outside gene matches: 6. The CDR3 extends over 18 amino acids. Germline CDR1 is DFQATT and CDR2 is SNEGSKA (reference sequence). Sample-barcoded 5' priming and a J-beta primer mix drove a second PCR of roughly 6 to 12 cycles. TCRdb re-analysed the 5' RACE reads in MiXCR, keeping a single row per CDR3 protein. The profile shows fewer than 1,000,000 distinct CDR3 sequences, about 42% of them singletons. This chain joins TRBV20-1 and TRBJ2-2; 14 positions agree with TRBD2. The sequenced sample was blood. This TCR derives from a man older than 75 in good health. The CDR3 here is CSAREGTSGRRDTGELFF. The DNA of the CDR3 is TGCAGTGCTAGAGAGGGGACTAGCGGGAGACGAGACACCGGGGAGCTGTTTTTT.